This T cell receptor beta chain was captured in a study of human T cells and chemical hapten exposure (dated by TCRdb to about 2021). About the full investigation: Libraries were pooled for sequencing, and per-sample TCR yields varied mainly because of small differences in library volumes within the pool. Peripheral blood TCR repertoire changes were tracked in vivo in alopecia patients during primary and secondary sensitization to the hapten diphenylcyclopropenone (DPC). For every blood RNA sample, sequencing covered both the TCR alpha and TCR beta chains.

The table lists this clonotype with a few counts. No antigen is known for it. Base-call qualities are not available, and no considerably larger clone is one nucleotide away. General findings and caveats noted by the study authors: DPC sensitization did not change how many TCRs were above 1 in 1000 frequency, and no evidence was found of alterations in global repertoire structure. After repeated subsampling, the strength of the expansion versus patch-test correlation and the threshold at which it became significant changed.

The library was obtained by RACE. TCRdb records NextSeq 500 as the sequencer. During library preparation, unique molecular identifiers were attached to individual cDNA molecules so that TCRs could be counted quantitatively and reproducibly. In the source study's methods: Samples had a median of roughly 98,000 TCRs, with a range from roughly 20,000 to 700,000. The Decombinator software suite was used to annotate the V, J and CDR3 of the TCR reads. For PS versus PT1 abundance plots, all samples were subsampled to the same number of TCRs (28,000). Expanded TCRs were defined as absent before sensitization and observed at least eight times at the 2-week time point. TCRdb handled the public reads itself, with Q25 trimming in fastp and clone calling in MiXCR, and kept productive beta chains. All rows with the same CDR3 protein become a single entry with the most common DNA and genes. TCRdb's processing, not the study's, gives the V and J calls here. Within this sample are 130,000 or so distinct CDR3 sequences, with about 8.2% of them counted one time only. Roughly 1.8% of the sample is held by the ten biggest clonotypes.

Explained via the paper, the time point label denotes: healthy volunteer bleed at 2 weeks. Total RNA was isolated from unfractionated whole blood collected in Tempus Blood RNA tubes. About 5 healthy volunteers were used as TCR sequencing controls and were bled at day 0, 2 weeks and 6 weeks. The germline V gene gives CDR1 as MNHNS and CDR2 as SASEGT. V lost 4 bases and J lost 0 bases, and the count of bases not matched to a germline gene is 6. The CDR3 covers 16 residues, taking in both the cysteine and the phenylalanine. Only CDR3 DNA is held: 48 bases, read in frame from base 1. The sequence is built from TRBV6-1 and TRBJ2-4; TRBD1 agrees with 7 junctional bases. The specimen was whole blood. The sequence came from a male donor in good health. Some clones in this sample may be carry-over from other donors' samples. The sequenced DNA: TGTGCCAGCAGTGTTCAGGGGGATTTAGCCAAAAACATTCAGTACTTC. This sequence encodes CASSVQGDLAKNIQYF.